A selection of T cell receptor beta chains follows, all from one sample in a study of blood T cell repertoires in COVID-19. TCRdb's table, derived via immunoSEQ multiplex PCR, lists solely in-frame clones and lacks some. The table records 95,000 to 150,000 clones, 87% of them present only once. Material for sequencing was peripheral blood. These receptor sequences come from a woman between 45 and 60 years old with acute or convalescent COVID-19. CDR3s include the opening cysteine and the closing phenylalanine or tryptophan. D genes are given only for firm matches. The size of a clone is reported for some rows only, either as once, few or many, or as a class for expanded clones.

TRBV5-8	-	TRBJ2-5	TRBD1	CASSFRTGTYQETQYF	TGTGCCAGCAGCTTCCGGACAGGCACGTACCAAGAGACCCAGTACTTC
TRBV19	-	TRBJ2-1	TRBD2	CASSIRTSGIGNEQFF	TGTGCCAGTAGTATAAGGACTAGCGGGATCGGGAATGAGCAGTTCTTC
TRBV19	-	TRBJ1-2	-	CASSIPSGLNYGYTF	TGTGCCAGTAGTATTCCCAGCGGCTTAAACTATGGCTACACCTTC
TRBV9	-	TRBJ2-3	-	CASQGTRSTDTQYF	TGTGCCAGCCAAGGGACTCGTAGCACAGATACGCAGTATTTT
TRBV4-1	-	TRBJ2-2	-	CASSHGSGRRLTGELFF	TGCGCCAGCAGCCATGGTAGCGGCAGAAGACTCACCGGGGAGCTGTTTTTT
TRBV5-1	once	TRBJ2-1	TRBD2	CASSLAGEGGHNEQFF	TGCGCCAGCAGCTTGGCCGGGGAGGGAGGGCACAATGAGCAGTTCTTC
TRBV4-3	-	TRBJ2-7	-	CASSQEQGLTSYEQYF	TGCGCCAGCAGCCAGGAGCAGGGACTGACCTCCTACGAGCAGTACTTC
TRBV3-1/TRBV3-2	-	TRBJ2-6	-	CASQTAGANVLTF	TGTGCCAGCCAAACGGCTGGGGCCAACGTCCTGACTTTC
TRBV5-6	once	TRBJ2-7	TRBD2	CASSRGLAGDEVPYEQYF	TGTGCCAGCAGCCGGGGACTAGCGGGAGACGAGGTCCCCTACGAGCAGTACTTC
TRBV19	-	TRBJ2-7	-	CASRFAGMGEQYF	TGTGCCAGTAGGTTTGCGGGAATGGGCGAGCAGTACTTC
TRBV24-1	-	TRBJ2-1	TRBD2	CATPLAGEQFF	TGTGCCACCCCCCTAGCGGGTGAGCAGTTCTTC
TRBV6-5	-	TRBJ1-2	TRBD1	CASSKGQDYGYTF	TGTGCCAGCAGCAAGGGACAGGACTATGGCTACACCTTC
TRBV5-1	-	TRBJ1-4	-	CASSWGYRELTNEKLFF	TGCGCCAGCAGCTGGGGCTACAGGGAACTGACTAATGAAAAACTGTTTTTT
TRBV10-2	-	TRBJ1-1	-	CASKSQVRNTEAFF	TGCGCCAGCAAATCCCAGGTCCGGAACACTGAAGCTTTCTTT
TRBV5-1	-	TRBJ2-5	-	CASSLWAGQETQYF	TGCGCCAGCAGCTTGTGGGCAGGCCAAGAGACCCAGTACTTC
TRBV6-5	-	TRBJ2-6	-	CASSSGATGANVLTF	TGTGCCAGCAGTTCAGGGGCCACAGGGGCCAACGTCCTGACTTTC
TRBV18	few	TRBJ1-2	-	CASSPPKGMDGYTF	TGTGCCAGCTCACCACCGAAGGGGATGGATGGCTACACCTTC
TRBV9	-	TRBJ1-1	-	CASSTQGWDTEAFF	TGTGCCAGCAGCACGCAGGGGTGGGACACTGAAGCTTTCTTT
TRBV27	-	TRBJ1-1	-	CASRYSGQGLEAFF	TGTGCCAGCAGGTACTCGGGGCAGGGGCTTGAAGCTTTCTTT
TRBV19	-	TRBJ1-2	-	CASSTRGNYGYTF	TGTGCCAGTAGTACCCGGGGGAACTATGGCTACACCTTC
TRBV11-3	-	TRBJ2-3	-	CATSSSADTQYF	TGTGCCACCAGCAGCTCGGCAGATACGCAGTATTTT
TRBV11-3	-	TRBJ2-4	-	CASSPFGGRGAKNIQYF	TGTGCCAGCAGCCCATTCGGGGGGCGGGGGGCCAAAAACATTCAGTACTTC
TRBV25-1	-	TRBJ1-3	TRBD1	CASRGNRGLSGNTIYF	TGTGCCAGCAGGGGGAACAGGGGCCTCTCTGGAAACACCATATATTTT
TRBV4-3	-	TRBJ1-1	TRBD1	CASSQGMGQINTEAFF	TGCGCCAGCAGCCAAGGGATGGGACAGATCAACACTGAAGCTTTCTTT
TRBV14	-	TRBJ1-6	TRBD1	CASSQGDRGYNSPLHF	TGTGCCAGCAGCCAAGGAGACAGGGGGTATAATTCACCCCTCCACTTT
TRBV18	-	TRBJ1-1	-	CASSPKTTANTEAFF	TGTGCCAGCTCACCAAAGACAACTGCGAACACTGAAGCTTTCTTT
TRBV7-9	-	TRBJ1-5	-	CASSLGGGKPQHF	TGTGCCAGCAGCTTAGGGGGGGGAAAGCCCCAGCATTTT
TRBV7-9	-	TRBJ2-5	TRBD2	CASSRRSNSGFQETQYF	TGTGCCAGCAGCCGTAGATCGAATAGCGGGTTCCAAGAGACCCAGTACTTC
TRBV24-1	-	TRBJ2-1	-	CATSDAWPEQFF	TGTGCCACCAGTGATGCTTGGCCTGAGCAGTTCTTC
TRBV18	-	TRBJ2-7	TRBD2	CASSVERGTYEQYF	TGTGCCAGCTCTGTGGAGCGGGGGACCTACGAGCAGTACTTC
TRBV9	-	TRBJ2-1	-	CASSATGSYNEQFF	TGTGCCAGCAGCGCTACAGGGTCCTACAATGAGCAGTTCTTC
TRBV3-1/TRBV3-2	-	TRBJ2-7	-	CASSQDWCGEAENEQYF	TGTGCCAGCAGCCAAGATTGGTGCGGGGAAGCAGAGAACGAGCAGTACTTC
TRBV14	few	TRBJ2-3	-	CASSSQGTSTDTQYF	TGTGCCAGCAGCTCCCAGGGTACTAGCACAGATACGCAGTATTTT
TRBV29-1	few	TRBJ1-2	-	CSVTYQTYGYTF	TGCAGCGTAACCTATCAAACCTATGGCTACACCTTC
TRBV5-1	-	TRBJ2-7	TRBD1	CASSLGTGKGYEQYF	TGCGCCAGCAGCTTAGGGACAGGGAAAGGCTACGAGCAGTACTTC
TRBV5-4	-	TRBJ2-7	TRBD2	CASGAGDDYEQYF	TGTGCCAGCGGAGCGGGGGACGACTACGAGCAGTACTTC
TRBV5-4	-	TRBJ1-2	-	CASSLRGNYGYTF	TGTGCCAGCAGCTTGAGAGGGAACTATGGCTACACCTTC
TRBV2	-	TRBJ2-3	TRBD2	CASSEFPAGGVAGTDTQYF	TGTGCCAGCAGTGAGTTTCCAGCGGGGGGGGTAGCTGGCACAGATACGCAGTATTTT
TRBV7-2	-	TRBJ2-2	TRBD2	CASSRGRDPPGELFF	TGTGCCAGCAGCCGCGGGAGGGACCCCCCCGGGGAGCTGTTTTTT
TRBV7-2	-	TRBJ1-2	-	CASSSRQVRNYGYTF	TGTGCCAGCAGCTCGCGACAGGTTAGGAACTATGGCTACACCTTC
TRBV4-3	-	TRBJ2-7	-	CASSRGGESGSYEQYF	TGCGCCAGCAGCCGGGGCGGGGAATCGGGCTCCTACGAGCAGTACTTC
TRBV5-4	-	TRBJ2-7	TRBD1	CASSLGPQGTGGYEQYF	TGTGCCAGCAGCTTGGGTCCCCAGGGGACAGGGGGCTACGAGCAGTACTTC
TRBV10-1	-	TRBJ2-1	TRBD1	CASSLGQHNEQFF	TGCGCCAGCAGTTTGGGACAGCACAATGAGCAGTTCTTC
TRBV4-3	few	TRBJ1-5	-	CASSQDRGQNQPQHF	TGCGCCAGCAGCCAAGACAGGGGACAAAATCAGCCCCAGCATTTT
TRBV11-3	-	TRBJ2-1	TRBD2	CASSGGTSGGNQDEQFF	TGTGCCAGCAGCGGCGGGACTAGCGGGGGAAACCAGGATGAGCAGTTCTTC
TRBV7-2	-	TRBJ2-2	-	CASSLEGAGNTGELFF	TGTGCCAGCAGCTTAGAAGGGGCGGGAAACACCGGGGAGCTGTTTTTT
TRBV6-6	-	TRBJ1-5	-	CASHAQEYNQPQHF	TGTGCCAGCCACGCCCAGGAATACAATCAGCCCCAGCATTTT
TRBV18	-	TRBJ1-1	-	CASSLQGGGEAFF	TGTGCCAGCTCGCTACAGGGTGGTGGGGAAGCTTTCTTT
TRBV7-9	-	TRBJ1-3	-	CASSFREEGNTIYF	TGTGCCAGCAGCTTCAGGGAAGAGGGAAACACCATATATTTT
TRBV30	-	TRBJ1-2	-	CAWSVQDYGYTF	TGTGCCTGGAGTGTACAAGATTATGGCTACACCTTC
TRBV18	-	TRBJ2-2	TRBD2	CASSPPSLAGFGGELFF	TGTGCCAGCTCACCACCGAGCCTAGCGGGATTCGGCGGGGAGCTGTTTTTT
TRBV2	few	TRBJ2-7	TRBD1	CASSGWTGGNEQYF	TGTGCCAGCAGTGGATGGACAGGGGGCAACGAGCAGTACTTC
TRBV10-3	-	TRBJ1-6	-	CATQRENSPLHF	TGTGCCACCCAGAGGGAGAATTCACCCCTCCACTTT
TRBV4-1	few	TRBJ1-4	TRBD1	CASSQDLDRVWEKLFF	TGCGCCAGCAGCCAAGATCTGGACAGGGTGTGGGAAAAACTGTTTTTT
TRBV7-8	-	TRBJ1-2	-	CASSPSLLSYTF	TGTGCCAGCAGCCCGTCCCTCTTAAGCTACACCTTC
TRBV28	-	TRBJ2-5	-	CASSRGQYQETQYF	TGTGCCAGCAGTAGGGGCCAGTACCAAGAGACCCAGTACTTC
TRBV9	-	TRBJ2-1	-	CASSAGINRVGEQFF	TGTGCCAGCAGCGCGGGCATCAACAGGGTCGGTGAGCAGTTCTTC
TRBV9	-	TRBJ2-2	-	CASSVDGLNTGELFF	TGTGCCAGCAGCGTAGACGGTCTGAACACCGGGGAGCTGTTTTTT
TRBV6-5	-	TRBJ1-1	TRBD1	CASSSWDSRNTEAFF	TGTGCCAGCAGTTCCTGGGACAGCCGGAACACTGAAGCTTTCTTT